The 28 T cell receptor beta chains below all came from one sample that was sequenced in a study of cytomegalovirus exposure and HLA in healthy donors. TCRdb's copy holds only in-frame clones and misses some; the assay was immunoSEQ multiplex PCR. Of about 68,000 clones listed, around 97% are singletons. Sequenced sample: PBMCs. These receptors were obtained from a man in his late teens or twenties in good health and CMV-seronegative.

The rearrangement links TRBV30 to TRBJ2-2; 8 bases match TRBD1. J was trimmed by 4 bases and V by 4 bases; bases with no gene match: 2. Germline CDR1 and CDR2: GTSNPN and SVGIG (reference sequence). This CDR3 contains 13 residues. The CDR3 DNA sequence: TGTGCCTGGAAACAGGGGGTCACCGGGGAGCTGTTTTTT. Protein product: CAWKQGVTGELFF.

This chain uses TRBV6-1 with TRBJ2-7; perhaps TRBD2 as D (6 bases). This CDR3 has 17 residues. V was shortened by 2 bases and J by 2 bases, with 19 bases between the two germline ends. Germline V gene data show CDR1 as MNHNS and CDR2 as SASEGT. DNA of the CDR3: TGTGCCAGCAGTGAACGTGGGTGGAGCGGAGGGACCTACGAGCAGTACTTC. Encoded protein: CASSERGWSGGTYEQYF.

The chain joins TRBV28 to TRBJ1-5, with 12 bases lining up with TRBD1. After removal of 5 bases from V and 6 bases from J, the junction contained 5 bases not matched to a gene. Germline values: CDR1 MDHEN, CDR2 SYDVKM. The CDR3 length is 15 residues. The CDR3 protein is CASSRDRGRGQPQHF. The CDR3 nucleotides read TGTGCCAGCAGTCGGGACAGGGGGCGCGGTCAGCCCCAGCATTTT.

The rearrangement joins TRBV28 to TRBJ1-1; D may be TRBD1 (6 bases). V shed 2 bases and J shed 7 bases, with 14 bases lying between them. The CDR3 runs 14 residues. Germline V gene data show CDR1 as MDHEN and CDR2 as SYDVKM. The CDR3 coding sequence is TGTGCCAGCAGTTTAAGCGGCAGGGGATTTGAAGCTTTCTTT. Encoded protein: CASSLSGRGFEAFF.

This rearrangement joins TRBV7-9 to TRBJ1-1; D call uncertain. Looked up from germline, CDR1 is SEHNR and CDR2 is FQNEAQ (reference sequence). The length of the CDR3 is 14 residues. V lost 2 bases and J lost 1, with 8 bases in between. The CDR3 coding sequence is TGTGCCAGCAGCTTACCGGTCCAGAACACTGAAGCTTTCTTT. Translated, it gives CASSLPVQNTEAFF.

This clone appeared once. V and J are TRBV18 and TRBJ2-3; D unresolved. CDR1 and CDR2 from the germline V gene are KGHSH and LQKENI. CDR3 size: 17 residues. Trimming removed 2 bases from V and 0 bases from J, with 15 bases in between. The CDR3 DNA reads TGTGCCAGCTCACCAATGAGGAGTACGCCAAGCACAGATACGCAGTATTTT. This gives the protein CASSPMRSTPSTDTQYF. Combining the CDR3 with reference TRBV18 and TRBJ2-3 gives the whole variable domain NAGVMQNPRHLVRRRGQEARLRCSPMKGHSHVYWYRQLPEEGLKFMVYLQKENIIDESGMPKERFSAEFPKEGPSILRIQQVVRGDSAAYFCASSPMRSTPSTDTQYFGPGTRLTVL.

The chain recombines TRBV16 with TRBJ1-6, with TRBD1 identical over 8 bases. Germline V gives CDR1 KGHSY, CDR2 FQNENV. With 1 base clipped from V and 10 bases from J, the junction kept 9 bases outside the gene matches. This CDR3 region has 16 residues. CDR3 sequence reads: CASSQLVRGLGSPLHF. CDR3 in DNA: TGTGCCAGCAGCCAATTAGTCAGGGGGCTCGGATCACCCCTCCACTTT.

The chain employs TRBV18 and TRBJ1-1; D is undetermined. This CDR3 has 17 residues. The germline V gene has CDR1 KGHSH and CDR2 LQKENI. The ends were cut back, 2 bases at V and 0 bases at J, with 16 bases in the middle. The CDR3 is CASSPNDMGGMNTEAFF. In DNA form, the CDR3 reads TGTGCCAGCTCACCAAATGATATGGGAGGCATGAACACTGAAGCTTTCTTT.

The CDR3 protein is CASSLGTSGKLYEQYF. CDR3 nucleotides: TGTGCCAGCAGCCTCGGGACTAGCGGGAAGTTGTACGAGCAGTACTTC. V gene TRBV5-4 combines with J gene TRBJ2-7, with 13 bases matching TRBD2. Germline loops: CDR1 SGHNT, CDR2 YYREEE (reference sequence). This CDR3 has 16 residues. After removal of 4 bases from V and 4 bases from J, the junction contained 8 bases not matched to a gene.

This sequence joins TRBV20-1 and TRBJ2-1; D gene ambiguous. V was shortened by 1 base and J by 5 bases, with 3 bases between the two germline ends. This CDR3 comprises 11 residues. Germline CDR1 DFQATT, CDR2 SNEGSKA (reference sequence). The CDR3, as DNA: TGCAGTGCTAGAGGGCACAATGAGCAGTTCTTC. It yields the protein CSARGHNEQFF.

The table lists this clone with a count of one. V and J are TRBV6-1 and TRBJ2-1, with TRBD2 as a possible D gene (6 bases). The CDR3 consists of 15 residues. The V gene lost 7 bases and the J gene lost 1 base, with 14 bases spanning the gap. Germline lookup yields CDR1 MNHNS and CDR2 SASEGT. The CDR3 loop is CASIEGRGSYNEQFF. The CDR3 region has the DNA TGTGCCAGCATCGAAGGGCGGGGATCCTACAATGAGCAGTTCTTC.

The V call is TRBV19, the J call TRBJ2-5; 8 nucleotides align to TRBD1. This CDR3 spans 13 amino acids. V was clipped by 4 bases and J by 5 bases; unmatched bases: 3. Germline assignment: CDR1 LNHDA and CDR2 SQIVND (reference sequence). This CDR3 is CASSTGGRETQYF. The DNA of the CDR3 is TGTGCCAGTAGTACAGGGGGCCGGGAGACCCAGTACTTC.

The chain links TRBV2 to TRBJ1-2, with 8 nucleotides matching TRBD1. The CDR3 contains 14 residues. Germline CDR1 is SNHLY and CDR2 is FYNNEI. The trim removed 5 bases at V and 4 bases at J, leaving 6 bases unmatched. In DNA, the CDR3 is TGTGCCAGCAGTACACGACAGGGGTCCTATGGCTACACCTTC. This sequence encodes CASSTRQGSYGYTF.

This rearrangement joins TRBV5-1 to TRBJ1-3, with 7 positions matching TRBD1. The germline V gene encodes CDR1 SGHRS and CDR2 YFSETQ. The CDR3 runs to 19 residues. Unmatched junction bases numbered 16, after V lost 4 bases and J lost 0 bases. The chain's CDR3 is CASSPRDSRILSSGNTIYF. Here the CDR3 DNA reads TGCGCCAGCAGCCCCCGGGACAGCCGAATCCTTAGCTCTGGAAACACCATATATTTT.

The rearrangement joins TRBV27 to TRBJ1-2; 8 bases align to TRBD1. The ends lost 2 bases at V and 3 bases at J; junction bases unmatched: 11. Germline V gene sequence: CDR1 MNHEY, CDR2 SMNVEV (reference sequence). The CDR3 runs to 17 residues. In nucleotides, the CDR3 is TGTGCCAGCAGTTTAAAAGCAGGGGGCCTCCTTTACTATGGCTACACCTTC. Residues: CASSLKAGGLLYYGYTF.

V gene TRBV28 combines with J gene TRBJ1-2; TRBD1 matches at 11 bases. Germline assignment: CDR1 MDHEN and CDR2 SYDVKM. This CDR3 spans 15 amino acids. Unmatched junction bases numbered 5, after V lost 6 bases and J lost 2 bases. The CDR3 sequence is CASSSGTGGNYGYTF. The CDR3 DNA reads as TGTGCCAGCAGCTCCGGGACAGGGGGAAACTATGGCTACACCTTC.

This clone was counted once. This chain uses TRBV19 with TRBJ1-2; D is undetermined. The CDR3 spans 13 residues. Trimming removed 6 bases from V and 6 bases from J, with 14 bases in between. Germline assignment: CDR1 LNHDA and CDR2 SQIVND (reference sequence). The CDR3: CASSPRRMDGYTF. In DNA form, the CDR3 reads TGTGCCAGTAGCCCCAGGAGGATGGATGGCTACACCTTC.

This chain connects TRBV5-4 to TRBJ2-3; D call uncertain. The germline gives CDR1 SGHNT, CDR2 YYREEE (reference sequence). CDR3 length: 15 residues. The V end was cut by 0 bases, the J end by 1 base, with 9 bases between. The DNA for the CDR3 is TGTGCCAGCAGCTTGGTTCGTCAGGGCACAGATACGCAGTATTTT. Protein: CASSLVRQGTDTQYF.

V and J are TRBV7-9 and TRBJ2-5, with D possibly TRBD1 on 5 matching bases. Trimming took 8 bases from V and 1 from J, leaving 5 bases between them. The CDR3 covers 11 residues. The germline V gene has CDR1 SEHNR and CDR2 FQNEAQ (reference sequence). The CDR3 DNA is TGTGCCAGCGGGGCCCAAGAGACCCAGTACTTC. Residues: CASGAQETQYF.

The chain employs TRBV27 and TRBJ1-2; perhaps TRBD1 as D (6 bases). Trimming stripped 5 bases from V and 5 bases from J, with 15 bases between. Germline values: CDR1 MNHEY, CDR2 SMNVEV (reference sequence). The CDR3 is made up of 14 amino acids. This chain's CDR3 is CASSRGGALYGYTF. Written as DNA, the CDR3 is TGTGCCAGCAGTAGAGGGGGTGCCTTATATGGCTACACCTTC.

This rearrangement joins TRBV19 to TRBJ2-7; D may be TRBD2 (6 bases). Looked up from germline, CDR1 is LNHDA and CDR2 is SQIVND (reference sequence). The V end lost 3 bases, the J end lost 2 bases, and 8 bases lay between the germline ends. This CDR3 region has 13 residues. The CDR3 sequence: CASSISGAYEQYF. The CDR3 nucleotides read TGTGCCAGTAGTATCTCGGGGGCCTACGAGCAGTACTTC.

The chain has TRBV7-9 and TRBJ2-1; 7 bases match TRBD1. The germline CDR1 and CDR2 sequences are SEHNR and FQNEAQ (reference sequence). The trim removed 5 bases at V and 2 bases at J, leaving 6 bases unmatched. This CDR3 has 15 residues. CDR3 nucleotide sequence: TGTGCCAGCAGCGAACGACAGGGTACCTACAATGAGCAGTTCTTC. It is translated as CASSERQGTYNEQFF.

The rearrangement links TRBV13 to TRBJ2-1; 9 nucleotides align to TRBD2. V trimming: 5 bases; J trimming: 9 bases; junction bases outside the gene matches: 8. CDR1 is PRHDT and CDR2 is FYEKMQ in the germline V gene (reference sequence). The length of the CDR3 is 14 residues. In nucleotides, the CDR3 is TGTGCCAGCAGCCCCAAGCGGGAGGAGGGTGAGCAGTTCTTC. This encodes CASSPKREEGEQFF. The variable domain in full, completed from reference TRBV13 and TRBJ2-1, reads AAGVIQSPRHLIKEKRETATLKCYPIPRHDTVYWYQQGPGQDPQFLISFYEKMQSDKGSIPDRFSAQQFSDYHSELNMSSLELGDSALYFCASSPKREEGEQFFGPGTRLTVL.

V and J are TRBV19 and TRBJ1-2; TRBD1 is a possible D gene (6 bases). The CDR3 totals 13 residues. V was trimmed by 8 bases and J by 3 bases, leaving 13 bases between them. Germline V gene sequence: CDR1 LNHDA, CDR2 SQIVND (reference sequence). The CDR3 is CASHPGQHYGYTF. In nucleotides, the CDR3 is TGTGCCAGTCATCCAGGACAGCACTATGGCTACACCTTC.

This clone has only one observation. The CDR3 sequence is CASNVLGLRKQPQHF. CDR3 DNA: TGTGCCAGTAACGTCCTAGGTCTCCGGAAGCAGCCCCAGCATTTT. The chain couples TRBV19 to TRBJ1-5; unclear D gene. Germline V CDR1 and CDR2: LNHDA, SQIVND (reference sequence). V was pared by 7 bases and J by 7 bases, with 20 bases between. CDR3 size: 15 residues.

The chain employs TRBV19 and TRBJ2-4; D is possibly TRBD1 (7 bases). Germline CDR1 reads LNHDA; CDR2 reads SQIVND (reference sequence). Trimming cost V 8 bases and J 3 bases, with 26 bases left between them. The CDR3 loop spans 18 amino acids. The CDR3 spells CASSRRGGGGEVKNIQYF. The CDR3 DNA reads TGTGCCAGTTCACGTCGGGGAGGAGGGGGCGAAGTCAAAAACATTCAGTACTTC.

V usage is TRBV6-4 and J usage is TRBJ1-6; perhaps TRBD1 as D (5 bases). The V end lost 5 bases, the J end lost 7 bases, and 9 bases lay between the germline ends. CDR3 length: 13 amino acids. Germline values: CDR1 MRHNA, CDR2 SNTAGT. CDR3 nucleotide sequence: TGTGCCAGCAGTTTGACAGACAATTCACCCCTCCACTTT. Amino acids: CASSLTDNSPLHF.

This clone came up once. V gene TRBV5-1 combines with J gene TRBJ1-5; TRBD1 matches 9 bases. Germline assignment: CDR1 SGHRS and CDR2 YFSETQ. Germline trimming cut 2 bases from V and 3 bases from J; bases unmatched to any gene: 3. The CDR3 totals 15 residues. CDR3: CASSLTGGINQPQHF. CDR3 nucleotides: TGCGCCAGCAGCTTAACAGGGGGCATCAATCAGCCCCAGCATTTT.